The source of this TCR beta chain is a study of T cells after yellow fever vaccination. Study in general: SMART-Seq v4 Ultra Low Input handled preparation of low-cell-number fractions. Broader study findings: The booster saw the reappearance of most primary-vaccination clones (roughly 97% CD4, almost 90% CD8). Abundant clonotypes from the bulk population could have been carried over as contaminants into FACS-sorted repertoires.

This clonotype was seen only a few times. What it binds is unknown. The CDR3 runs 14 residues. CDR1 is SGHVS, CDR2 FQNEAQ, per germline. V was shortened by 5 bases and J by 5 bases, with 16 bases between the two germline ends. For TCR, cDNA came from 5'RACE template switching, which added a universal primer site and UMIs. One entry per CDR3 protein, called by TCRdb with MiXCR from the 5' RACE reads. The sample comprises 450,000 to 600,000 distinct CDR3 sequences, roughly 14% of which are singletons, and 11% to 15% rests with the top ten. The source material was PBMCs, sampled on the day of the yellow fever booster vaccination. The V gene is TRBV7-8, the J gene TRBJ2-7, with unresolved D. This receptor was obtained from a young man who received the YFV17D yellow fever vaccine. The CDR3 DNA reads as TGTGCCAGCAGCAATCGGAAAATTGCCCACGAGCAGTACTTC. As protein: CASSNRKIAHEQYF.